One sample yielded the 13 T cell receptor beta chains listed below, sequenced in a study of CD8 T cells in ankylosing spondylitis. TCRdb reanalysed the 5' RACE reads using MiXCR and keeps one entry per CDR3 protein. The repertoire holds 300,000 to 350,000 distinct CDR3 sequences, with more than 9% as singletons. Sequences were obtained from blood, either unsorted or a sorted T cell fraction (not recorded which). The receptors shown here come from a female donor with ankylosing spondylitis or in good health (not recorded which).

There are many counts of this clonotype. This rearrangement joins TRBV7-9 to TRBJ1-1, with TRBD1 as a possible D gene (5 bases). V lost 4 bases and J lost 3, with 9 bases in between. Germline values: CDR1 SEHNR, CDR2 FQNEAQ (reference sequence). The CDR3 loop spans 13 amino acids. CDR3 sequence reads: CASSSIRDTEAFF. CDR3 in DNA: TGTGCCAGCAGCTCCATCAGGGACACTGAAGCTTTCTTT.

The sample holds many counts of this clonotype. The gene calls are TRBV6-2 or TRBV6-3 and TRBJ2-5, with 9 bases identical to TRBD2. Germline V gene sequence: CDR1 MNHEY, CDR2 SVGEGT. J lost 5 bases, V lost 2 bases, and 3 bases had no gene match. This CDR3 has 14 amino acids. CDR3 bases: TGTGCCAGCAGTTACCTAGCGGGACTGGAGACCCAGTACTTC. Its translation: CASSYLAGLETQYF.

This clonotype was recorded a few times. The chain recombines TRBV4-3 with TRBJ2-1; possibly TRBD1 for D (6 bases). Germline CDR1 reads LGHNA; CDR2 reads YSLEER. This CDR3 has 15 residues. Trimming removed 4 bases at V and 6 bases at J, with 16 bases between. CDR3 DNA: TGCGCCAGCAGCCCTCGAGGCAGGGGCTCCAATGAGCAGTTCTTC. It codes for CASSPRGRGSNEQFF.

This clonotype was seen a handful of times. This chain connects TRBV4-2 to TRBJ2-7, with TRBD2 identical over 10 bases. The germline gives CDR1 LGHNA, CDR2 YNFKEQ. J was trimmed by 0 bases and V by 1 base; bases with no gene match: 6. CDR3 size: 17 residues. The CDR3 loop is CASSQGLAGVGSYEQYF. CDR3 sequence (DNA): TGTGCCAGCAGCCAAGGGCTAGCGGGAGTGGGCTCCTACGAGCAGTACTTC.

Ten or more counts support this clonotype. This chain links TRBV20-1 with TRBJ2-7; D is ambiguous. Germline V gene sequence: CDR1 DFQATT, CDR2 SNEGSKA (reference sequence). This CDR3 has 12 residues. The germline V and J ends were trimmed by 4 bases and 2 bases, with 9 bases remaining between them. CDR3 loop: CSAMFNAYEQYF. In DNA form, the CDR3 reads TGCAGTGCTATGTTCAACGCCTACGAGCAGTACTTC.

This clonotype was observed at least ten times. This sequence joins TRBV6-5 and TRBJ2-1; no clear D gene. Germline loops: CDR1 MNHEY, CDR2 SVGAGI. V dropped 0 bases and J dropped 2 bases, with 11 bases sitting between them. This CDR3 is built from 16 residues. CDR3 residues: CASSYSGPQTYNEQFF. CDR3 in DNA: TGTGCCAGCAGTTACTCTGGGCCGCAAACCTACAATGAGCAGTTCTTC.

The chain combines TRBV11-2 with TRBJ2-1; unclear D gene. The V gene lost 4 bases and the J gene lost 0 bases, with 13 bases spanning the gap. The CDR3 sequence is 16 residues long. Looked up from germline, CDR1 is SGHAT and CDR2 is FQNNGV. This CDR3 is CASSWMGGSSYNEQFF. DNA of the CDR3: TGTGCCAGCAGCTGGATGGGCGGAAGCTCCTACAATGAGCAGTTCTTC.

This clonotype was recorded at least ten times. The chain is built from TRBV20-1 and TRBJ1-6; tentative D call: TRBD1 (5 bases). CDR1 is DFQATT and CDR2 is SNEGSKA in the germline V gene (reference sequence). V was clipped by 0 bases and J by 7 bases, with 10 bases between them. The CDR3 loop spans 14 amino acids. The CDR3 spells CSARDGTNNSPLHF. CDR3 DNA sequence: TGCAGTGCTAGAGATGGGACGAACAATTCACCCCTCCACTTT.

This clonotype was seen repeatedly, ten times or more. The chain carries TRBV28 and TRBJ2-7, with D possibly being TRBD1 or TRBD2 (5 bases each). Trimming removed 6 bases at V and 0 bases at J, with 15 bases between. Germline-derived CDR1 and CDR2 are MDHEN and SYDVKM. The CDR3 is 15 residues long. The CDR3 region is CASSPTGTVSYEQYF. The DNA for the CDR3 is TGTGCCAGCAGCCCCACCGGGACGGTCTCCTACGAGCAGTACTTC. The full variable domain, with the rest looked up from reference TRBV28 and TRBJ2-7, is DVKVTQSSRYLVKRTGEKVFLECVQDMDHENMFWYRQDPGLGLRLIYFSYDVKMKEKGDIPEGYSVSREKKERFSLILESASTNQTSMYLCASSPTGTVSYEQYFGPGTRLTVT.

This clonotype has a count of ten or more. The chain carries TRBV20-1 and TRBJ2-1, with TRBD2 identical over 8 bases. V lost 6 bases and J lost 13; bases outside the gene matches: 17. This CDR3 contains 14 residues. Germline values: CDR1 DFQATT, CDR2 SNEGSKA (reference sequence). CDR3 sequence reads: CSATIGGVGPIQFF. DNA of the CDR3: TGCAGTGCCACAATCGGGGGGGTCGGGCCGATCCAGTTCTTC.

There are a few counts of this clonotype. The chain joins TRBV25-1 to TRBJ2-1; 8 bases align to TRBD2. V shed 5 bases, J shed 8 bases, and the junction held 11 bases outside the gene matches. The V gene's germline CDR1 is MGHDK and CDR2 SYGVNS. The CDR3 length is 15 residues. The CDR3: CASSPHLQREYEQFF. In DNA, the CDR3 is TGTGCCAGCAGTCCCCATCTACAGCGGGAGTATGAGCAGTTCTTC. The whole variable domain, remainder taken from reference TRBV25-1 and TRBJ2-1, is EADIYQTPRYLVIGTGKKITLECSQTMGHDKMYWYQQDPGMELHLIHYSYGVNSTEKGDLSSESTVSRIRTEHFPLTLESARPSHTSQYLCASSPHLQREYEQFFGPGTRLTVL.

The gene calls are TRBV5-1 and TRBJ1-4; TRBD1 is a possible D gene (6 bases). The CDR3 contains 15 residues. V lost 4 bases, J lost 7 bases, and 17 bases lay in between. Germline loops: CDR1 SGHRS, CDR2 YFSETQ. The CDR3: CASSSTGKTLEKLFF. The CDR3 DNA reads as TGCGCCAGCAGCAGTACAGGGAAGACACTTGAAAAACTGTTTTTT.

This clonotype was observed at least ten times. CDR3 DNA: TGCAGTGCTAGAGATGGAGGCGCTAACGGAGAGCAGTACTTC. Protein: CSARDGGANGEQYF. The rearrangement uses TRBV20-1 and TRBJ2-7, with a weak D call TRBD2 (5 bases). Between the trimmed V and J ends, which lost 0 bases and 7 bases, there was a span of 16 bases. The CDR3 has 14 amino acids. Germline CDR1 DFQATT, CDR2 SNEGSKA (reference sequence).